The entry below gives a single T cell receptor beta chain sequence along with its context. The specificity of this receptor is unknown. No much larger clonotype is one base removed from it; base qualities were not supplied. TCRbeta CDR3 regions were amplified from genomic DNA by means of the immunoSEQ Assay, a bias-controlled multiplex PCR. The paper's processing steps were these. The number of nucleated cells in each sample was estimated from the amplification of reference gene primers within the assay. Sequence reads were collapsed and filtered to measure the absolute abundance of every unique TCRbeta CDR3 rearrangement. For each sample, productive Simpson clonality was calculated as the square root of Simpson's diversity index across productive rearrangements. TCRdb provides this immuneACCESS table in a form limited to in-frame rearrangements. Some clones are lacking; in checked studies, under half of them reflect an unresolved V gene, and why the rest are absent is not known. The V and J calls and clone size are taken from that table; D and trimming were inferred from the DNA. Within this sample are fewer than 600,000 clones, with roughly 90% of them counted one time only. 1.5% to 2% of the sample lies in the top ten.

Enrolling through a virtual design, the prospective study's participants ranged in age from roughly 18 to 95 years and lived across 20 to 25 United States geographic areas. In the prospective study, participants were assigned to cohorts based on the clinical history participants reported in a screening survey and a study questionnaire. Recovered participants in ImmuneRACE Cohort 3 were defined by two consecutive negative NP/OP PCR tests, clearance by a healthcare professional, or resolution of symptoms. Mobile phlebotomists in the prospective study collected whole blood, serum and a nasopharyngeal or oropharyngeal swab from every participant. Prospective study participants could optionally give additional blood draws and questionnaires over a roughly two-month period. Before DNA extraction, blood samples from the prospective study were shipped at room temperature or frozen. The entry originates in a study of blood T cell repertoires in COVID-19 (dated by TCRdb to 2018 to 2021). Notes on the research overall: Samples covering the acute and convalescent phases of COVID-19 were provided by collaborators in the United States, Italy and Spain. The prospective study material was composed of cDNA or gDNA derived from T cells, B-cell-depleted T cells, or PBMCs. Deeply sampled blood TCRbeta repertoires from subjects exposed to, actively infected with, or recovered from COVID-19 were included in the dataset. The repertoires were made available in a free public database intended to serve as a resource for research on the immune response to SARS-CoV-2. Samples came from the ongoing ImmuneRACE study (first 160 participants) plus 1,254 subjects from 6 global collaborators. Nearly every sample came with metadata listing a de-identified subject ID, COVID-19 status, age in years and sex. HLA class I and class II types, where available, came from metadata supplied by the sample provider rather than from assay-based typing.

The paper as a whole reports these results and caveats: How much clinical and demographic metadata was included differed by source and by participant, and the metadata was provided uncurated.

The TCR comes from a woman in her 40s who had recovered from COVID-19. The source material was PBMCs or T cells enriched from blood (not recorded which).

The DNA sequence is given as TGTGCCATCAGTGCAGATACACGGACAGAGACTAACTATGGCTACACCTTC. Its protein reads: CAISADTRTETNYGYTF. In this chain, TRBV10-3 is recombined with TRBJ1-2; the best D guess is TRBD1, with 6 bases matching. In the germline V gene, CDR1 corresponds to ENHRY and CDR2 to SYGVKD. A distance of 18 bases separates the germline ends of V and J, which lose 4 bases and 0 bases respectively. Inclusive of the bounding cysteine and phenylalanine, the CDR3 is 17 residues long. The only DNA kept is the CDR3, 51 bases in frame from the first base.